This TCR beta chain was sequenced in a study of Graves' ophthalmopathy and Graves' hyperthyroidism. Study summary: Peripheral blood was gathered at first diagnosis, ahead of any treatment whatsoever.

Symptoms, serum thyroxine and TRAb, thyroid ultrasound, and orbital computed tomography formed the diagnostic basis. This clonotype was counted at least ten times. RNA transcripts were the source from which TCR beta CDR3 regions were amplified. First-round RT-PCR employed HTBI primers, with a second-round multiplex PCR after it. TCRdb reanalysed the multiplex PCR reads using MiXCR and keeps one entry per CDR3 protein. Seen here are 300,000 or so distinct CDR3 sequences, about a sixth observed once, and the top ten hold around an eighth. The CDR3 is made up of 17 amino acids. CDR1 KGHDR and CDR2 SFDVKD come from the germline V gene. With V trimmed by 4 bases and J by 4 bases, 11 bases remained unmatched.

The TCR comes from an adult man with Graves' ophthalmopathy. Sequenced: peripheral blood. V and J are TRBV24-1 and TRBJ2-5; TRBD1 matches at 10 bases. CDR3 sequence reads: CATSETGTGARGETQYF. The CDR3, as DNA: TGTGCCACCAGTGAGACCGGGACAGGGGCTCGTGGAGAGACCCAGTACTTC.